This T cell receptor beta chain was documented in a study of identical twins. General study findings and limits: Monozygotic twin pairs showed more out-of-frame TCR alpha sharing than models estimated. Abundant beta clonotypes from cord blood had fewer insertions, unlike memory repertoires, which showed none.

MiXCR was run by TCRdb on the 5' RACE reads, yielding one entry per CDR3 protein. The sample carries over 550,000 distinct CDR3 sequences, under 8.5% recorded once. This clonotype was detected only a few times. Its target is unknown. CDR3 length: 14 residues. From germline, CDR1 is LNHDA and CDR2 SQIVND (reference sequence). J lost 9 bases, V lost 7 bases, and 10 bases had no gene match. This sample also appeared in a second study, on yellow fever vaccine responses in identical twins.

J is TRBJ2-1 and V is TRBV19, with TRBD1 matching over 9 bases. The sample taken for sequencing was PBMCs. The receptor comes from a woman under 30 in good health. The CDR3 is CASTVQGAKGEQFF. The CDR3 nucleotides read TGTGCCAGTACCGTACAGGGGGCTAAGGGTGAGCAGTTCTTC.